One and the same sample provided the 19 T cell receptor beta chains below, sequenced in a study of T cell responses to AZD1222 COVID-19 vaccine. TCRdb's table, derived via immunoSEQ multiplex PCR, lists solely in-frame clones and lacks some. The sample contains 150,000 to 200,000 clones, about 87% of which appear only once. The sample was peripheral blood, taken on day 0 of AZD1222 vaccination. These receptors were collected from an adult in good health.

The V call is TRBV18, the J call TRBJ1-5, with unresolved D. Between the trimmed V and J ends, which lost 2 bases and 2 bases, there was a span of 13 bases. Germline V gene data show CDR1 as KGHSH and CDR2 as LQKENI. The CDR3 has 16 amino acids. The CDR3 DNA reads TGTGCCAGCTCACCATTCGATCAGTTGGGCAATCAGCCCCAGCATTTT. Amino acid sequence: CASSPFDQLGNQPQHF.

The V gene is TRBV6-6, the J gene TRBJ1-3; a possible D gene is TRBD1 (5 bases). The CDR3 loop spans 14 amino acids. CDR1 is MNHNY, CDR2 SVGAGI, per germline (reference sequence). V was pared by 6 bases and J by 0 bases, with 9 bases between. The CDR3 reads CASSRASSGNTIYF. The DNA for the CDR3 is TGTGCCAGCAGCAGGGCCTCCTCTGGAAACACCATATATTTT.

CDR3 in DNA: TGTGCCAGCGGCCTGGACCAGTACTTC. This encodes CASGLDQYF. V and J are TRBV28 and TRBJ2-5; D is undetermined. The length of the CDR3 is 9 residues. Trimming left V 8 bases short and J 10 bases short, with 8 bases between. Germline CDR1 MDHEN, CDR2 SYDVKM. The full variable domain, with the rest looked up from reference TRBV28 and TRBJ2-5, is DVKVTQSSRYLVKRTGEKVFLECVQDMDHENMFWYRQDPGLGLRLIYFSYDVKMKEKGDIPEGYSVSREKKERFSLILESASTNQTSMYLCASGLDQYFGPGTRLLVL.

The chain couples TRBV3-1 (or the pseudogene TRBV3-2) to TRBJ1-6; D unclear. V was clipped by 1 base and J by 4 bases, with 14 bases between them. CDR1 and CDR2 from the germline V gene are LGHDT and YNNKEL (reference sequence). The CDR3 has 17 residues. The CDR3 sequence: CASSQGSSLNYNSPLHF. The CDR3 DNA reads TGTGCCAGCAGCCAAGGGTCCAGCCTCAATTATAATTCACCCCTCCACTTT.

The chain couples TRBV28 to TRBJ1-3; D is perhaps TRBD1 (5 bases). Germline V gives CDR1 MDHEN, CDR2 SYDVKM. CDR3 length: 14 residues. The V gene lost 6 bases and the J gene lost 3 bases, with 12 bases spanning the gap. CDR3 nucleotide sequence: TGTGCCAGCAGCCCCGGGGGAGGTGGAAACACCATATATTTT. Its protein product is CASSPGGGGNTIYF. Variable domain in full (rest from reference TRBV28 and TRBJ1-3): DVKVTQSSRYLVKRTGEKVFLECVQDMDHENMFWYRQDPGLGLRLIYFSYDVKMKEKGDIPEGYSVSREKKERFSLILESASTNQTSMYLCASSPGGGGNTIYFGEGSWLTVV.

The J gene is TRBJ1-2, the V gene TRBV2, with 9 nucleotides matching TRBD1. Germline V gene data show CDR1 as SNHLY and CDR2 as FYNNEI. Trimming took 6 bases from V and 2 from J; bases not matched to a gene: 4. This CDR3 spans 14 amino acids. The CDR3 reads CASRSGTGNYGYTF. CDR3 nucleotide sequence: TGTGCCAGCAGATCCGGGACAGGGAACTATGGCTACACCTTC.

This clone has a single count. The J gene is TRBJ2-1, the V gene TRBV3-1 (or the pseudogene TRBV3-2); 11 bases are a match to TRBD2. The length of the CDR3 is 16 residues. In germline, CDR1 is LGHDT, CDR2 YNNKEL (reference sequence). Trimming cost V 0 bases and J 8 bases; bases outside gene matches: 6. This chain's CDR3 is CASSQDPTSGSDEQFF. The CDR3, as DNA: TGTGCCAGCAGCCAAGATCCCACTAGCGGGAGCGATGAGCAGTTCTTC.

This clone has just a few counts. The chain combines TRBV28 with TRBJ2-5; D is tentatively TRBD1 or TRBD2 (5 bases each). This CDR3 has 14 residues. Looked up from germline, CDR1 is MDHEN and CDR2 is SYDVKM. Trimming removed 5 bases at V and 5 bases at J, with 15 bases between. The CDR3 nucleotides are TGTGCCAGCAGTCTGGGCTCGGGGCGGGAGACCCAGTACTTC. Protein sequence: CASSLGSGRETQYF.

This CDR3 reads CASTPRQWGTGELFF. Here the CDR3 DNA reads TGTGCCAGCACCCCACGGCAGTGGGGGACCGGGGAGCTGTTTTTT. The V call is TRBV6-5, the J call TRBJ2-2; possibly TRBD1 or TRBD2 for D (5 bases each). The CDR3 contains 15 residues. The germline CDR1 and CDR2 sequences are MNHEY and SVGAGI. Trimming shortened V by 7 bases and J by 5 bases, and 17 bases separated the two germline ends.

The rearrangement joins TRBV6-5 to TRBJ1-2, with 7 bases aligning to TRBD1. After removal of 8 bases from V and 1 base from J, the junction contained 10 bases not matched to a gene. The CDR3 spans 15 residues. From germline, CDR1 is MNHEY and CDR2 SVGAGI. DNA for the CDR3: TGTGCCAGCCTCGCGAGACAGGGATTTAACTATGGCTACACCTTC. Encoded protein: CASLARQGFNYGYTF.

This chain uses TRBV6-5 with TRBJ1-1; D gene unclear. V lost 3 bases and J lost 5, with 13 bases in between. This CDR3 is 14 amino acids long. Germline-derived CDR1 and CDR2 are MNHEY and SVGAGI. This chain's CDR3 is CASSYDPRWTEAFF. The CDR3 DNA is TGTGCCAGCAGTTATGACCCACGGTGGACTGAAGCTTTCTTT.

CDR3: CASSPGGGMYGYTF. DNA for the CDR3: TGTGCCAGCAGCCCAGGCGGGGGCATGTATGGCTACACCTTC. This chain uses TRBV7-3 with TRBJ1-2, with TRBD1 as a possible D gene (6 bases). Germline V gene sequence: CDR1 SGHTA, CDR2 FQGTGA. V lost 5 bases, J lost 5 bases, and 15 bases lay in between. This CDR3 is 14 amino acids long.

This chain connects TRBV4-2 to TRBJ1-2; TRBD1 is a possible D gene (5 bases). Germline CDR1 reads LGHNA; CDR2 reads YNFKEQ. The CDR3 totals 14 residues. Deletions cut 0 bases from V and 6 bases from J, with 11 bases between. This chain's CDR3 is CASSQDKRGDGYTF. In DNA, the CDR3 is TGTGCCAGCAGCCAAGATAAGAGGGGCGATGGCTACACCTTC.

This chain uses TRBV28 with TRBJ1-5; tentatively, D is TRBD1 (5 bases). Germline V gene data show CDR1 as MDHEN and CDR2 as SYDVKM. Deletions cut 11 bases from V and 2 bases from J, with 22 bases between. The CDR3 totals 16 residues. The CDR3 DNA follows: TGTGCCCCCCTAACGGGGGGGGGAGGCGGCAATCAGCCCCAGCATTTT. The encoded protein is CAPLTGGGGGNQPQHF.

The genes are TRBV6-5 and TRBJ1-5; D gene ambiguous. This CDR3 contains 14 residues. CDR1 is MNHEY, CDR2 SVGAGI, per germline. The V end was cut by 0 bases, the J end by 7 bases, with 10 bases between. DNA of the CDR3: TGTGCCAGCAGTTACTCGCACAGAGGACAGCCCCAGCATTTT. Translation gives CASSYSHRGQPQHF.

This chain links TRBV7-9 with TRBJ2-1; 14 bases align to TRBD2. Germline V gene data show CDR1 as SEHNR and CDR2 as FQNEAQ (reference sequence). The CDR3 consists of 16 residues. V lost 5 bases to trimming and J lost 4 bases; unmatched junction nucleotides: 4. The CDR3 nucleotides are TGTGCCAGCAGCGAGGGGACTAGCGGGAGATACAATGAGCAGTTCTTC. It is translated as CASSEGTSGRYNEQFF.

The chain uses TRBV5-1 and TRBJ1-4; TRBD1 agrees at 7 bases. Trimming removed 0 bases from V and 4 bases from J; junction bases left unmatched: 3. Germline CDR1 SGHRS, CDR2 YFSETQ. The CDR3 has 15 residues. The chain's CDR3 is CASSLADRDNEKLFF. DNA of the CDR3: TGCGCCAGCAGCTTGGCAGACAGGGATAATGAAAAACTGTTTTTT.

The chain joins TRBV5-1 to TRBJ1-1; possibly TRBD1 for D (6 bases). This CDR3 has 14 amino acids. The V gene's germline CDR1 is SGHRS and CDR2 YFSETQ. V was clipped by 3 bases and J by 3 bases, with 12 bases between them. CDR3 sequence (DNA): TGCGCCAGCAGCTCCCGGGACACCTACACTGAAGCTTTCTTT. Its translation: CASSSRDTYTEAFF.

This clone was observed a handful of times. The CDR3 coding sequence is TGTGCCAGCTCAACGGACAGGGGACGGTATGGCTACACCTTC. It yields the protein CASSTDRGRYGYTF. The J gene is TRBJ1-2, the V gene TRBV18; 9 bases are a match to TRBD1. V lost 5 bases and J lost 5; bases outside the gene matches: 6. The CDR3 spans 14 residues. Germline V gene lookup returns CDR1 KGHSH and CDR2 LQKENI.